The present T cell receptor (beta chain) was sequenced within a study of blood T cell repertoires in COVID-19. The junction had 2 bases not matched to a gene; V was cut back by 7 bases and J by 5 bases. This CDR3 contains 12 residues. Germline assignment: CDR1 LNHDA and CDR2 SQIVND (reference sequence). This clone has just a few counts. Produced via immunoSEQ multiplex PCR; TCRdb's table is partial and in-frame only. The sample consists of around 170,000 clones, more than 70% of them appearing once. Sequencing input: PBMCs or T cells enriched from blood (not recorded which). The receptor was derived from a woman in her twenties or thirties who had recovered from COVID-19. The chain carries TRBV19 and TRBJ2-1, with TRBD2 matching over 7 bases. CDR3 protein: CASNAGDNEQFF. CDR3 in DNA: TGTGCCAGTAATGCGGGAGACAATGAGCAGTTCTTC. Full variable domain (remainder filled in from reference TRBV19 and TRBJ2-1): DGGITQSPKYLFRKEGQNVTLSCEQNLNHDAMYWYRQDPGQGLRLIYYSQIVNDFQKGDIAEGYSVSREKKESFPLTVTSAQKNPTAFYLCASNAGDNEQFFGPGTRLTVL.